Included here is one T cell receptor (beta chain) sequence, with context. The target antigen is unknown. These data come from a study of long-term antiretroviral therapy in people with HIV. Study findings and constraints: Compared with controls, HIV repertoires showed narrower CDR3 length ranges. Sampling of blood ran from about 2003 to 2017, and older ART regimens were possibly in use.

There are 15 residues in the CDR3. Germline lookup yields CDR1 SGHNT and CDR2 YYREEE (reference sequence). Trimming removed 1 base at V and 7 bases at J, with 14 bases between. It was version v3.0 of the immunoSEQ assay that was run at survey level. The study targeted roughly 35,000-50,000 T-cell genomes per sample in sequencing. TCRdb's table, derived via immunoSEQ multiplex PCR, lists solely in-frame clones and lacks some. The repertoire includes 45,000 to 50,000 clones, approximately 79% of them detected once, and more than 2.5% sits in the top ten. The receptor's source is a woman in her late teens or twenties with HIV. Specimen: unsorted PBMCs, collected 0.8 years after starting antiretroviral therapy. The genes are TRBV5-4 and TRBJ2-2, with D possibly being TRBD1 (6 bases). This chain's CDR3 is CASSLISQGNGELFF. The CDR3 region has the DNA TGTGCCAGCAGCTTGATTAGTCAGGGGAACGGGGAGCTGTTTTTT.